These 26 T cell receptor beta chains were sequenced from one sample in a study of cytomegalovirus exposure and HLA in healthy donors. The PCR had 60 Vbeta and 13 Jbeta primers. Clones were sequenced by immunoSEQ multiplex PCR, and TCRdb holds only the in-frame ones, with some missing. The sample consists of fewer than 200,000 clones, around 78% of them appearing once. What was sequenced was PBMCs. All receptors derive from a female donor in good health and CMV-seronegative.

This clone has more than one count but fewer than ten. The V call is TRBV18, the J call TRBJ2-1; a weak D match, TRBD2 (6 bases). Trimming removed 6 bases from V and 3 bases from J, with 9 bases in between. The CDR3 spans 13 residues. Germline V CDR1 and CDR2: KGHSH, LQKENI. The chain's CDR3 is CASSSGVYNEQFF. The CDR3 DNA reads TGTGCCAGCTCTTCGGGGGTCTACAATGAGCAGTTCTTC.

The V gene is TRBV6-5, the J gene TRBJ2-5; D perhaps matches TRBD2 (5 bases). The V end was cut by 4 bases, the J end by 5 bases, with 11 bases between. Per germline, CDR1 MNHEY and CDR2 SVGAGI. This CDR3 spans 13 amino acids. Written as DNA, the CDR3 is TGTGCCAGCAGTTTCGGGATTGAGGAGACCCAGTACTTC. Its translation: CASSFGIEETQYF.

This clone turned up a few times. The chain uses TRBV5-1 and TRBJ2-5, with D perhaps TRBD2 (5 bases). The CDR3 loop spans 12 amino acids. Germline V gene sequence: CDR1 SGHRS, CDR2 YFSETQ. V lost 4 bases to trimming and J lost 4 bases, with 8 bases between them. The CDR3 loop reads CASSQLGETQYF. In DNA, the CDR3 is TGCGCCAGCAGCCAACTAGGAGAGACCCAGTACTTC.

V and J are TRBV11-3 and TRBJ2-1; possible D gene TRBD1, 5 bases. CDR1 is SGHNT and CDR2 is YENEEA in the germline V gene. The CDR3 has 16 amino acids. V was clipped by 6 bases and J by 2 bases, with 17 bases between them. CDR3 coding DNA: TGTGCCAGCAGAGGGGATGAGTCTGAAGCCTACAATGAGCAGTTCTTC. This encodes CASRGDESEAYNEQFF.

This clone was picked up one time. The chain carries TRBV5-1 and TRBJ2-1; D is ambiguous. V lost 0 bases to trimming and J lost 0 bases, with 7 bases between them. Per the germline V gene, CDR1 is SGHRS and CDR2 is YFSETQ. There are 15 residues in the CDR3. CDR3 coding DNA: TGCGCCAGCAGCTTGGAAGCTAACTCCTACAATGAGCAGTTCTTC. It specifies CASSLEANSYNEQFF.

This CDR3 reads CASSQSRGPTDTQYF. DNA of the CDR3: TGCGCCAGCAGCCAAAGTAGGGGGCCAACGGATACGCAGTATTTT. The J gene is TRBJ2-3, the V gene TRBV4-3, with 7 bases that match TRBD1. The CDR3 extends over 15 amino acids. Germline assignment: CDR1 LGHNA and CDR2 YSLEER. The J segment lost 6 bases and the V segment lost 2 bases, leaving 8 bases of the junction unmatched.

The CDR3 bases are TGTGCCAGCAGCGTACAGGGTAGGGGCTACACCTTC. Amino acid sequence: CASSVQGRGYTF. The chain combines TRBV7-2 with TRBJ1-2; D is possibly TRBD1 (6 bases). This CDR3 region has 12 residues. The germline V gene has CDR1 SGHTA and CDR2 FQGNSA. Trimming removed 5 bases from V and 8 bases from J, with 12 bases in between.

This chain connects TRBV28 to TRBJ1-2; 7 bases map to TRBD1. Germline CDR1 and CDR2: MDHEN and SYDVKM. J lost 0 bases, V lost 6 bases, and 4 bases had no gene match. This CDR3 is 14 amino acids long. This CDR3 is CASRPGGTNYGYTF. The CDR3, as DNA: TGTGCCAGCAGACCAGGGGGAACTAACTATGGCTACACCTTC.

This chain uses TRBV14 with TRBJ2-2; 7 nucleotides align to TRBD2. V was pared by 4 bases and J by 3 bases, with 8 bases of the junction left unmatched. Per the germline V gene, CDR1 is SGHDN and CDR2 is FVKESK. The length of the CDR3 is 16 residues. The CDR3 bases are TGTGCCAGCAGCCTCCGGTGGGGGGGTTACACCGGGGAGCTGTTTTTT. Encoded protein: CASSLRWGGYTGELFF.

The chain employs TRBV20-1 and TRBJ2-7; no definite D call. Germline CDR1 and CDR2: DFQATT and SNEGSKA (reference sequence). The CDR3 has 10 residues. V was pared by 6 bases and J by 5 bases, with 8 bases between. The CDR3 loop reads CSALSNEQYF. The CDR3 DNA reads TGCAGTGCCCTAAGTAACGAGCAGTACTTC.

This sequence joins TRBV11-2 and TRBJ2-1, with a possible D match to TRBD2 (6 bases). The CDR3 consists of 15 residues. With 6 bases removed from V and 3 bases from J, the gap between germline ends came to 15 bases. The germline V gene encodes CDR1 SGHAT and CDR2 FQNNGV. CDR3 DNA sequence: TGTGCCAGCAGTTCGGGGAGGTCTTACTACAATGAGCAGTTCTTC. Residues: CASSSGRSYYNEQFF.

This clone showed up just once. This chain connects TRBV27 to TRBJ1-2; weak D call: TRBD1 (6 bases). Per the germline V gene, CDR1 is MNHEY and CDR2 is SMNVEV (reference sequence). Trimming took off 4 bases at V and 0 bases at J, with 12 bases between the two ends. This CDR3 contains 15 residues. In DNA form, the CDR3 reads TGTGCCAGCAGTTCGGCCGGGACAACTAACTATGGCTACACCTTC. This codes for CASSSAGTTNYGYTF.

The rearrangement links TRBV6-6 to TRBJ2-5; D may be TRBD2 (6 bases). Trimming shortened V by 6 bases and J by 4 bases, and 12 bases separated the two germline ends. Germline-derived CDR1 and CDR2 are MNHNY and SVGAGI (reference sequence). The CDR3 extends over 13 amino acids. For the CDR3, the DNA is TGTGCCAGCAGGGCGGGACGGGCAGAGACCCAGTACTTC. This encodes CASRAGRAETQYF.

The V call is TRBV2, the J call TRBJ1-4; 7 bases line up with TRBD1. The CDR3 covers 13 residues. The V segment lost 6 bases and the J segment 5 bases; nucleotides outside the gene matches: 3. Germline V gene lookup returns CDR1 SNHLY and CDR2 FYNNEI. Here the CDR3 DNA reads TGTGCCAGCAGGGGACAGTTGAATGAAAAACTGTTTTTT. Protein: CASRGQLNEKLFF.

About this clone: Relative to the germline gene, one junction end is altered; a read error may explain this. V usage is TRBV19 and J usage is TRBJ2-4, with TRBD2 matching over 10 bases. This CDR3 is 16 amino acids long. The germline V gene encodes CDR1 LNHDA and CDR2 SQIVND (reference sequence). The CDR3 region has the DNA TGTGCCAGTAGTAATGGACTAGCGGACGCCAAAAACAGTCAGTACTTC. Translating gives CASSNGLADAKNSQYF.

The chain has TRBV7-2 and TRBJ2-3, with unresolved D. Looked up from germline, CDR1 is SGHTA and CDR2 is FQGNSA. This CDR3 region has 12 residues. Trimming took off 5 bases at V and 0 bases at J, with 3 bases between the two ends. The CDR3: CASSQSTDTQYF. CDR3 nucleotide sequence: TGTGCCAGCAGCCAAAGCACAGATACGCAGTATTTT.

This clone was picked up a small number of times. The rearrangement links TRBV7-9 to TRBJ1-6, with 10 bases matching TRBD1. This CDR3 region has 15 residues. J was trimmed by 7 bases and V by 5 bases; bases with no gene match: 5. Germline CDR1 is SEHNR and CDR2 is FQNEAQ (reference sequence). CDR3 loop: CASSPPGQGNSPLHF. CDR3 nucleotide sequence: TGTGCCAGCAGCCCACCGGGACAGGGGAATTCACCCCTCCACTTT.

The chain carries TRBV15 and TRBJ1-1; a weak D match, TRBD1 (5 bases). The length of the CDR3 is 13 residues. With 2 bases removed from V and 3 bases from J, the gap between germline ends came to 7 bases. CDR1 is LNHNV, CDR2 YYDKDF, per germline (reference sequence). For the CDR3, the DNA is TGTGCCACCAGCAGACGGGGGGACACTGAAGCTTTCTTT. Translation: CATSRRGDTEAFF.

This clone turned up a few times. V usage is TRBV9 and J usage is TRBJ2-7, with a weak D call TRBD2 (5 bases). This CDR3 spans 13 amino acids. CDR1 and CDR2 (germline): SGDLS, YYNGEE. V was trimmed by 7 bases and J by 0 bases, leaving 11 bases between them. The CDR3 bases are TGTGCCAGCGGTCCGGGGAGCTCCTACGAGCAGTACTTC. The encoded protein is CASGPGSSYEQYF. The full variable domain, with the rest looked up from reference TRBV9 and TRBJ2-7, is DSGVTQTPKHLITATGQRVTLRCSPRSGDLSVYWYQQSLDQGLQFLIQYYNGEERAKGNILERFSAQQFPDLHSELNLSSLELGDSALYFCASGPGSSYEQYFGPGTRLTVT.

The chain recombines TRBV18 with TRBJ1-5, with 8 bases lining up with TRBD1. Trimming removed 3 bases from V and 0 bases from J; junction bases left unmatched: 13. The CDR3 is 19 amino acids. Germline CDR1 is KGHSH and CDR2 is LQKENI. The CDR3 DNA reads as TGTGCCAGCTCACCCTATATGCTTAGGACAGGGAATAGCAATCAGCCCCAGCATTTT. This sequence encodes CASSPYMLRTGNSNQPQHF. Combining the CDR3 with reference TRBV18 and TRBJ1-5 gives the whole variable domain NAGVMQNPRHLVRRRGQEARLRCSPMKGHSHVYWYRQLPEEGLKFMVYLQKENIIDESGMPKERFSAEFPKEGPSILRIQQVVRGDSAAYFCASSPYMLRTGNSNQPQHFGDGTRLSIL.

The V gene is TRBV7-9, the J gene TRBJ2-7; 7 nucleotides align to TRBD1. This CDR3 is 15 amino acids long. Losses at the gene ends were 4 bases for V and 3 bases for J; bases not matched to a gene: 9. CDR1 is SEHNR, CDR2 FQNEAQ, per germline (reference sequence). CDR3 nucleotide sequence: TGTGCCAGCAGCTCAACCACAGGGGTCGGCTACGAGCAGTACTTC. This encodes CASSSTTGVGYEQYF.

The chain uses TRBV6-5 and TRBJ1-4; 7 bases match TRBD1. Germline-derived CDR1 and CDR2 are MNHEY and SVGAGI. CDR3 length: 14 residues. The ends lost 6 bases at V and 3 bases at J; junction bases unmatched: 4. CDR3: CASSHRGSNEKLFF. Here the CDR3 DNA reads TGTGCCAGCAGCCACAGGGGTTCTAATGAAAAACTGTTTTTT.

This chain joins TRBV7-3 and TRBJ2-7; 7 nucleotides match TRBD1. V dropped 2 bases and J dropped 6; count of bases not matched to a gene: 7. Germline V lookup: CDR1 SGHTA, CDR2 FQGTGA. The CDR3 consists of 14 residues. This CDR3 is CASSLGPAGGEQYF. The CDR3 coding sequence is TGTGCCAGCAGCTTAGGACCCGCAGGGGGCGAGCAGTACTTC.

This clone was counted between two and nine times. The chain has TRBV9 and TRBJ2-7; weak D call: TRBD1 (5 bases). The CDR3 sequence is 13 residues long. Germline V gene data show CDR1 as SGDLS and CDR2 as YYNGEE. V gave up 4 bases and J gave up 5 bases, with 13 bases separating them. Here the CDR3 DNA reads TGTGCCAGCAGCTCCTCTATCAGGGACGAGCAGTACTTC. This codes for CASSSSIRDEQYF.

In the case of this clone: Other DNA sequences in the sample encode the same CDR3. The V gene is TRBV18, the J gene TRBJ1-4, with a tentative D call TRBD1 (6 bases). V lost 0 bases and J lost 7, with 9 bases in between. CDR3 length: 14 amino acids. Germline lookup yields CDR1 KGHSH and CDR2 LQKENI. CDR3: CASSPPGAGEKLFF. CDR3 coding DNA: TGTGCCAGCTCACCACCGGGGGCGGGTGAAAAACTGTTTTTT.

V is TRBV5-6 and J is TRBJ2-7; a weak D match, TRBD2 (5 bases). In germline, CDR1 is SGHDT, CDR2 YYEEEE. V shed 0 bases and J shed 3 bases, with 7 bases lying between them. This CDR3 contains 13 residues. As DNA, the CDR3 is TGTGCCAGCAGCTTGGATGGAGGCTACGAGCAGTACTTC. This encodes CASSLDGGYEQYF.